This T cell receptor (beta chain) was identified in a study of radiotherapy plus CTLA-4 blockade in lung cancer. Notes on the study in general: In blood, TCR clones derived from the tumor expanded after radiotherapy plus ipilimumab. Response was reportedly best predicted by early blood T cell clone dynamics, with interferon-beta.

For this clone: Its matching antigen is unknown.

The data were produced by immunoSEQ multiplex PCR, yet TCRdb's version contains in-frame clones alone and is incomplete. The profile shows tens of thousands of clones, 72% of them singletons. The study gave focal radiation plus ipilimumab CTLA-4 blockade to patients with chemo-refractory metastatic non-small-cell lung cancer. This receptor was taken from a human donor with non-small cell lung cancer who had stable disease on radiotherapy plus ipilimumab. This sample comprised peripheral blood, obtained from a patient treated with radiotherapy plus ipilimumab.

The CDR3 sequence: CASSLDRRNEQFF. The CDR3 region has the DNA TGTGCCAGCAGCTTAGACAGGCGTAATGAGCAGTTCTTC. This chain connects TRBV11-3 to TRBJ2-1; D remains unclear. Germline CDR1 reads SGHNT; CDR2 reads YENEEA. This CDR3 region has 13 residues. V shed 0 bases and J shed 7 bases, with 7 bases lying between them.